The present TCR beta chain was sequenced within a study of beta chain features in type 1 diabetes. The study's findings and limits: A greater similarity of naive, central memory and Treg TCRB repertoires was seen among patients than among healthy donors.

Each of the sorted populations had a purity greater than 98%. Comment on this clone: Its antigen is unidentified.

The whole isolated RNA underwent reverse transcription, so sequencing captured expressed TCRB transcripts. Read counts averaged around 3.9 million for samples of naive, central memory and regulatory T cells. Libraries were prepared by immunoSEQ multiplex PCR; TCRdb keeps only in-frame clonotypes and omits some of them. The sample has hundreds of thousands of clones, about 16% seen once; the top ten hold 0.07% to 0.095%. V lost 3 bases and J lost 5; bases outside the gene matches: 2. CDR3 length equals 13 residues. Germline V gives CDR1 KGHSH, CDR2 LQKENI. Sequencing was done on a sample of naive CD4+ T cells from blood. The TCR comes from a man younger than 35 in good health. The rearrangement uses TRBV18 and TRBJ2-7; 9 bases fit TRBD1. CDR3 amino acids: CASSPTGGDEQYF. In DNA, the CDR3 is TGTGCCAGCTCACCTACAGGGGGCGACGAGCAGTACTTC.